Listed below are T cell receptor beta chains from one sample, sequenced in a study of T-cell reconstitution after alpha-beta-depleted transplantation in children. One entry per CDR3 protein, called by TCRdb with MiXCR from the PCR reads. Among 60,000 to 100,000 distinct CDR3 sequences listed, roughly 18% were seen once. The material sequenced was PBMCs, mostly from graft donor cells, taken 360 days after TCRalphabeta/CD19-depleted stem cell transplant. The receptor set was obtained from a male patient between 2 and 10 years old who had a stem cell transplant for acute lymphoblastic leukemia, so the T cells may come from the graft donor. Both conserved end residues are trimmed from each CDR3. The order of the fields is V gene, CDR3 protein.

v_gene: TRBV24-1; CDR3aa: ATSDSYSPSDGYT
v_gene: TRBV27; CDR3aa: ASCRRQGIQETQY
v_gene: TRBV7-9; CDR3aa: ASSLGQGWDEQF
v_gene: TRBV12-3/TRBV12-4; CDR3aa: ASSRTSGRANEQF
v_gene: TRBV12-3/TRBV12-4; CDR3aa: ASSGLAGPYEQY
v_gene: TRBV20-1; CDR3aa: SAPGQAGTRITEQF
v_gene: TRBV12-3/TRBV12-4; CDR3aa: ASSPVVSNQPQH
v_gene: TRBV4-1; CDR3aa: ASSPMLTAAGGTQY
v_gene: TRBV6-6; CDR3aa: ASRAPTYEQY
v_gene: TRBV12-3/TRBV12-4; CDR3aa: ASRPDSRYGYT
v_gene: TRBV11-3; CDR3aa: ASSLLTAGLQY
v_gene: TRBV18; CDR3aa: ASSPRQGAPKNIQY
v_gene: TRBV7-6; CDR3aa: ASSLGHLAGAVYNEQF
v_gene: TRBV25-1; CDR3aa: ASSELRGSPEQY
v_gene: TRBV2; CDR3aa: ASSVRSGGQPQH
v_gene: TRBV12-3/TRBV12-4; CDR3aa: ASRTPGGSADTQY
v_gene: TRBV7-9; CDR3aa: ASSPTGGAYGYT
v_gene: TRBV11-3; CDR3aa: ASSHAPLAGEGDEQF
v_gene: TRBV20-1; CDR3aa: SASRTGQETQY
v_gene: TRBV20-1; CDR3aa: SARDWTSGGTDTQY
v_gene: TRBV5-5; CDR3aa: ASSGHGGPNTGELF
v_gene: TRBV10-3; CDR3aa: AISETTSGTYNEQF
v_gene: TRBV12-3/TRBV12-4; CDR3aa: ASSESGRPAEQF
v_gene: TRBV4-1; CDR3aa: ASSMVPQGARNEQF
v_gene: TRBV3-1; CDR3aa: ASSQDLQISPGRGGSTDTQY
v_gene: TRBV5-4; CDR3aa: ASSRLAGTYEQY
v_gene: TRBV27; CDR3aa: ASSLSRSTNYGYT
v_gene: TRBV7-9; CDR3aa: ASSDRGGGLAGAHEQF
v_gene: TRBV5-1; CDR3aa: ASSSGQVADTQY
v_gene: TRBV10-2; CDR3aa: ASTAGGETQY
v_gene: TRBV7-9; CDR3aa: ASSLYWGGRYQETQY
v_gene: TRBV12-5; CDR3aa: ASGQGRISNQPQH
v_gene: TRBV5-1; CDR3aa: ASSLGQPGGELF